These 23 T cell receptor beta chains share one sample of origin, sequenced in a study of control samples from healthy donors and cancer patients. Libraries were prepared by immunoSEQ multiplex PCR; TCRdb keeps only in-frame clonotypes and omits some of them. Among over 90,000 clones, 90% to 95% were seen once, and the ten largest hold roughly 2.5%. The sample taken for sequencing was blood. The origin of the receptors is a woman younger than 35 in good health.

The rearrangement uses TRBV30 and TRBJ2-2; D gene uncertain. With 5 bases removed from V and 1 base from J, the gap between germline ends came to 11 bases. Germline V gives CDR1 GTSNPN, CDR2 SVGIG (reference sequence). The CDR3 has 14 amino acids. The CDR3 sequence: CAWRRRRNTGELFF. Written as DNA, the CDR3 is TGTGCCTGGCGAAGGCGGAGGAACACCGGGGAGCTGTTTTTT.

The J gene is TRBJ2-5, the V gene TRBV19; 9 nucleotides agree with TRBD2. From germline, CDR1 is LNHDA and CDR2 SQIVND (reference sequence). This CDR3 has 16 residues. V trimming: 1 base; J trimming: 2 bases; junction bases outside the gene matches: 5. The CDR3 DNA follows: TGTGCCAGTAGTATAGCGCTAGCGGGGAGGCAAGAGACCCAGTACTTC. Translating it yields CASSIALAGRQETQYF.

This chain joins TRBV19 and TRBJ1-5; D not certain. The CDR3 has 15 amino acids. Germline CDR1 LNHDA, CDR2 SQIVND (reference sequence). V was pared by 5 bases and J by 3 bases, with 14 bases between. The CDR3 coding sequence is TGTGCCAGTAGTCCGAGGGAGTCCGACAATCAGCCCCAGCATTTT. Its protein product is CASSPRESDNQPQHF.

The J gene is TRBJ2-1, the V gene TRBV2; D is uncertain. This CDR3 comprises 11 residues. Germline loops: CDR1 SNHLY, CDR2 FYNNEI. The germline V and J ends were trimmed by 8 bases and 10 bases, with 12 bases remaining between them. The CDR3: CASWGKSEQFF. CDR3 DNA: TGTGCCAGCTGGGGAAAGTCCGAGCAGTTCTTC.

The rearrangement links TRBV5-6 to TRBJ1-1; the D gene is possibly TRBD1 (6 bases). The CDR3 has 15 residues. CDR1 and CDR2 from the germline V gene are SGHDT and YYEEEE. Trimming removed 0 bases at V and 5 bases at J, with 14 bases between. The chain's CDR3 is CASSLVRGRLTEAFF. The CDR3 coding sequence is TGTGCCAGCAGCTTGGTCCGGGGGCGGTTGACTGAAGCTTTCTTT.

This clone was seen only once. J is TRBJ1-2 and V is TRBV29-1; possibly TRBD1 for D (6 bases). Trimming shortened V by 6 bases and J by 8 bases, and 19 bases separated the two germline ends. Germline CDR1 reads SQVTM; CDR2 reads ANQGSEA. The CDR3 consists of 13 residues. This CDR3 is CSVRGGRGDGYTF. CDR3 in DNA: TGCAGCGTCCGGGGGGGGCGCGGGGACGGCTACACCTTC.

This clone is a singleton in its sample. Other DNA variants within this sample encode the same CDR3. This rearrangement joins TRBV5-5 to TRBJ2-7; maybe TRBD2 (6 bases). The CDR3 sequence is 13 residues long. CDR1 and CDR2 (germline): SGHKS, YYEKEE (reference sequence). Trimming stripped 8 bases from V and 2 bases from J, with 14 bases between. CDR3: CASSIGTAYEQYF. The CDR3 DNA reads TGTGCCAGTAGCATAGGGACTGCCTACGAGCAGTACTTC.

The chain combines TRBV6-5 with TRBJ2-6; possible D gene TRBD1, 5 bases. Germline V lookup: CDR1 MNHEY, CDR2 SVGAGI. This CDR3 comprises 15 residues. Between the trimmed V and J ends, which lost 2 bases and 0 bases, there was a span of 5 bases. Here the CDR3 DNA reads TGTGCCAGCAGTTACCAGGGCTCTGGGGCCAACGTCCTGACTTTC. The encoded protein is CASSYQGSGANVLTF.

The rearrangement links TRBV29-1 to TRBJ2-1; a weak D match, TRBD2 (5 bases). There are 11 residues in the CDR3. V was pared by 6 bases and J by 4 bases, with 7 bases between. Germline V gene data show CDR1 as SQVTM and CDR2 as ANQGSEA. CDR3 residues: CSVLGYNEQFF. In nucleotides, the CDR3 is TGCAGCGTACTAGGGTACAATGAGCAGTTCTTC.

This chain uses TRBV29-1 with TRBJ1-1; 9 nucleotides line up with TRBD1. CDR1 is SQVTM, CDR2 ANQGSEA, per germline. The J segment lost 1 base and the V segment lost 6 bases, leaving 3 bases of the junction unmatched. The CDR3 is made up of 13 amino acids. The CDR3 DNA is TGCAGCGTCGGGGGACAGGGGAACACTGAAGCTTTCTTT. Protein: CSVGGQGNTEAFF.

This clone appeared once. The V call is TRBV6-1, the J call TRBJ2-7, with D perhaps matching TRBD1 (5 bases). CDR1 is MNHNS and CDR2 is SASEGT in the germline V gene. Deletions cut 2 bases from V and 2 bases from J, with 7 bases between. This CDR3 is 13 amino acids long. CDR3 protein: CASSEQGTYEQYF. The CDR3 DNA reads TGTGCCAGCAGTGAACAGGGAACCTACGAGCAGTACTTC.

The V call is TRBV12-3 or TRBV12-4, the J call TRBJ1-3, with 8 nucleotides matching TRBD1. The CDR3 has 13 amino acids. The V segment lost 8 bases and the J segment 7 bases; nucleotides outside the gene matches: 7. Written as DNA, the CDR3 is TGTGCCAGCGAGGGGGCAGGGGGCAACACCATATATTTT. Its protein product is CASEGAGGNTIYF.

This clone was seen just once. The chain is built from TRBV6-1 and TRBJ1-5; 7 bases fit TRBD1. From germline, CDR1 is MNHNS and CDR2 SASEGT. The CDR3 totals 18 residues. J lost 4 bases, V lost 0 bases, and 12 bases had no gene match. CDR3 region: CASSEAVATGVSNQPQHF. In DNA, the CDR3 is TGTGCCAGCAGTGAAGCGGTCGCTACAGGGGTCTCGAATCAGCCCCAGCATTTT.

The chain has TRBV11-3 and TRBJ1-6; no reliable D call. Germline lookup yields CDR1 SGHNT and CDR2 YENEEA. Trimming took off 4 bases at V and 1 base at J, with 5 bases between the two ends. CDR3 size: 14 residues. DNA of the CDR3: TGTGCCAGCAGCTCCTGGTCCTATAATTCACCCCTCCACTTT. As protein: CASSSWSYNSPLHF.

J is TRBJ2-5 and V is TRBV18; TRBD2 agrees at 8 bases. V was pared by 6 bases and J by 4 bases, with 4 bases of the junction left unmatched. CDR1 KGHSH and CDR2 LQKENI come from the germline V gene. This CDR3 contains 13 residues. CDR3 in amino acids: CASSLGRGETQYF. DNA for the CDR3: TGTGCCAGCTCGCTCGGGAGGGGAGAGACCCAGTACTTC.

The genes are TRBV28 and TRBJ1-6, with TRBD1 as a possible D gene (6 bases). The CDR3 has 14 residues. Per germline, CDR1 MDHEN and CDR2 SYDVKM. V dropped 7 bases and J dropped 8 bases, with 15 bases sitting between them. This CDR3 is CASIKGRTDSPLHF. The CDR3 region has the DNA TGTGCCAGCATCAAAGGGAGGACAGATTCACCCCTCCACTTT.

V is TRBV30 and J is TRBJ1-1; the D is unclear. This CDR3 has 13 residues. Germline CDR1 reads GTSNPN; CDR2 reads SVGIG (reference sequence). V lost 3 bases to trimming and J lost 1 base, with 9 bases between them. The DNA for the CDR3 is TGTGCCTGGAGGATGAGAGGGAACACTGAAGCTTTCTTT. Translation: CAWRMRGNTEAFF.

J is TRBJ1-3 and V is TRBV3-1 (or the pseudogene TRBV3-2), with D uncertain. The CDR3 spans 15 residues. Germline V gene lookup returns CDR1 LGHDT and CDR2 YNNKEL (reference sequence). Trimming shortened V by 0 bases and J by 4 bases, and 10 bases separated the two germline ends. Here the CDR3 reads CASSQDLGSGNTIYF. In DNA form, the CDR3 reads TGTGCCAGCAGCCAAGATTTGGGGTCAGGAAACACCATATATTTT.

This sequence joins TRBV6-5 and TRBJ1-3; D remains unclear. The CDR3 runs 15 residues. Germline CDR1 is MNHEY and CDR2 is SVGAGI. V shed 6 bases and J shed 0 bases, with 12 bases lying between them. The CDR3 region has the DNA TGTGCCAGCAGACGGACGGTCAGCTCTGGAAACACCATATATTTT. It is translated as CASRRTVSSGNTIYF.

V is TRBV5-1 and J is TRBJ2-1; the D is unclear. Per germline, CDR1 SGHRS and CDR2 YFSETQ. This CDR3 has 16 amino acids. The V gene lost 0 bases and the J gene lost 3 bases, with 13 bases spanning the gap. The CDR3 here is CASSLVAGGNYNEQFF. The CDR3 DNA sequence: TGCGCCAGCAGCTTGGTTGCTGGCGGAAACTACAATGAGCAGTTCTTC.

Worth noting for this clone: An end of the junction differs from the germline gene, which may be a read error. The chain recombines TRBV29-1 with TRBJ2-7; D not resolved. Per germline, CDR1 SQVTM and CDR2 ANQGSEA. The CDR3 spans 11 residues. This chain's CDR3 is CSVEDGYAQYF. CDR3 bases: TGCAGCGTTGAGGATGGGTACGCGCAGTACTTC.

The chain links TRBV9 to TRBJ2-6, with D possibly matching TRBD1 (5 bases). The CDR3 consists of 19 residues. V lost 1 base and J lost 0, with 17 bases in between. The germline gives CDR1 SGDLS, CDR2 YYNGEE. The CDR3 spells CASSVRPRVFGSGANVLTF. The CDR3 DNA reads TGTGCCAGCAGCGTACGTCCCAGGGTATTTGGCTCTGGGGCCAACGTCCTGACTTTC. Supplemented by reference TRBV9 and TRBJ2-6, the full variable domain reads DSGVTQTPKHLITATGQRVTLRCSPRSGDLSVYWYQQSLDQGLQFLIQYYNGEERAKGNILERFSAQQFPDLHSELNLSSLELGDSALYFCASSVRPRVFGSGANVLTFGAGSRLTVL.

The genes are TRBV6-5 and TRBJ1-3; D perhaps matches TRBD1 (6 bases). Germline V CDR1 and CDR2: MNHEY, SVGAGI. The CDR3 runs to 16 residues. The V end lost 2 bases, the J end lost 1 base, and 12 bases lay between the germline ends. The CDR3 spells CASSYAGVNSGNTIYF. The CDR3 DNA reads as TGTGCCAGCAGTTACGCAGGGGTAAATTCTGGAAACACCATATATTTT.